The T cell receptor (beta chain) described here comes from a study of radiotherapy plus CTLA-4 blockade in lung cancer. Study-wide results and limits: Clones of tumor-derived TCRs expanded in blood after radiotherapy plus ipilimumab.

Turning to this clone: What it binds is not known.

Clones were sequenced by immunoSEQ multiplex PCR, and TCRdb holds only the in-frame ones, with some missing. Of 70,000 to 90,000 clones listed, over 70% were seen once; the top ten hold roughly 22%. CDR1 and CDR2 from the germline V gene are MNHNS and SASEGT. CDR3 length: 14 amino acids. J gave up 5 bases and V 4 bases, and 5 bases lay outside the gene matches. The material sequenced was peripheral blood, taken from a patient treated with radiotherapy plus ipilimumab. This receptor was obtained from a human donor with non-small cell lung cancer whose response to radiotherapy plus ipilimumab could not be evaluated. Some clones in this sample may be carry-over from other donors' samples. The chain carries TRBV6-1 and TRBJ1-5, with 7 bases matching TRBD1. The CDR3 here is CASSGQGMDQPQHF. CDR3 sequence (DNA): TGTGCCAGCAGTGGACAGGGAATGGATCAGCCCCAGCATTTT.